These 6 T cell receptor beta chains originate from one sample sequenced in a study of T-cell memory formation after mild COVID-19. TCRdb re-called the 5' RACE reads with MiXCR, one entry per CDR3 protein. This sample has roughly 400,000 distinct CDR3 sequences, with more than 15% found just once. The sequencing sample was made of PBMCs or a T cell subset sorted from them (not recorded which). The receptor source for this set is a man in his late teens or twenties who had mild COVID-19 (a few samples of this study predate the infection). Cell type and time point are not known.

This clonotype appeared a few times. V usage is TRBV27 and J usage is TRBJ2-7; D is undetermined. The CDR3 length is 13 residues. Germline values: CDR1 MNHEY, CDR2 SMNVEV (reference sequence). Trimming cost V 5 bases and J 7 bases, with 15 bases left between them. CDR3 coding DNA: TGTGCCAGCAGTCCGGTTGGCGGTGGGGAGCAGTACGTC. Its translation: CASSPVGGGEQYV.

The chain combines TRBV5-8 with TRBJ2-7, with a possible D match to TRBD2 (6 bases). V was shortened by 4 bases and J by 3 bases, with 11 bases between the two germline ends. Germline loops: CDR1 SGHTS, CDR2 YDEGEE. The length of the CDR3 is 13 residues. The CDR3 DNA sequence: TGTGCCAGCAGCCGGGGACTCGTCTACGAGCAGTACTTC. As protein: CASSRGLVYEQYF.

This clonotype has only a few counts. The CDR3 loop reads CASSLAGGPQYF. The CDR3 bases are TGTGCCAGCAGCTTAGCGGGAGGCCCTCAGTACTTC. This chain links TRBV7-8 with TRBJ2-7; a possible D gene is TRBD2 (6 bases). V was clipped by 0 bases and J by 10 bases, with 10 bases between them. This CDR3 contains 12 residues. CDR1 SGHVS and CDR2 FQNEAQ come from the germline V gene. The full variable domain, its missing parts supplied by reference TRBV7-8 and TRBJ2-7, is GAGVSQSPRYKVAKRGQDVALRCDPISGHVSLFWYQQALGQGPEFLTYFQNEAQLDKSGLPSDRFFAERPEGSVSTLKIQRTQQEDSAVYLCASSLAGGPQYFGPGTRLTVT.

The rearrangement joins TRBV4-2 to TRBJ1-4; TRBD1 matches at 7 bases. This CDR3 has 15 amino acids. The V gene's germline CDR1 is LGHNA and CDR2 YNFKEQ. The V segment lost 0 bases and the J segment 6 bases; nucleotides outside the gene matches: 4. The CDR3 sequence is CASSQDPQGDEKLFF. The CDR3 bases are TGTGCCAGCAGCCAAGATCCTCAGGGGGATGAAAAACTGTTTTTT.

The rearrangement joins TRBV6-2 or TRBV6-3 to TRBJ1-2; no clear D. The V end lost 5 bases, the J end lost 5 bases, and 12 bases lay between the germline ends. The CDR3 sequence is 13 residues long. Germline CDR1 and CDR2: MNHEY and SVGEGT. The CDR3 region is CASSPAGVYGYTF. CDR3 nucleotides: TGTGCCAGCAGTCCGGCTGGGGTTTATGGCTACACCTTC.

This clonotype was seen only a few times. The chain recombines TRBV4-1 with TRBJ2-2; the D gene is possibly TRBD2 (5 bases). V was trimmed by 6 bases and J by 5 bases, leaving 10 bases between them. Germline V lookup: CDR1 MGHRA, CDR2 YSYEKL. The CDR3 contains 13 residues. The CDR3, as DNA: TGCGCCAGCAGACGGACTTGGACCGGGGAGCTGTTTTTT. Protein: CASRRTWTGELFF.